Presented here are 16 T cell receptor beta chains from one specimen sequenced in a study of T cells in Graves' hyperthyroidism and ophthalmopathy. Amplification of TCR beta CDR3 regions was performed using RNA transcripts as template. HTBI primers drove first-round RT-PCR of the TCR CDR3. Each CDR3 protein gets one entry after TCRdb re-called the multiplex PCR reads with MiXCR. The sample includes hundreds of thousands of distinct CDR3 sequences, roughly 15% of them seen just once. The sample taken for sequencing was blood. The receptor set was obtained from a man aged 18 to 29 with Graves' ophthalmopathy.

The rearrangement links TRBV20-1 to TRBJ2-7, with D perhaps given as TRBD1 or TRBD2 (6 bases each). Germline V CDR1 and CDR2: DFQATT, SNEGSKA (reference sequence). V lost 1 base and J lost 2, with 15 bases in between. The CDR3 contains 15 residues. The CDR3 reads CSARASQRGPYEQYF. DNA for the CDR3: TGCAGTGCTAGAGCCAGCCAACGGGGGCCCTACGAGCAGTACTTC.

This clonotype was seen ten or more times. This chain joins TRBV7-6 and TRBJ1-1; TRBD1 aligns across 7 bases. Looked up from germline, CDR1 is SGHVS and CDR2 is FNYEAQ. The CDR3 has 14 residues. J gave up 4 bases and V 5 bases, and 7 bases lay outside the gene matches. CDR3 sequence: CASSDTGVGTEAFF. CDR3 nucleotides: TGTGCCAGCAGCGATACAGGGGTTGGCACTGAAGCTTTCTTT.

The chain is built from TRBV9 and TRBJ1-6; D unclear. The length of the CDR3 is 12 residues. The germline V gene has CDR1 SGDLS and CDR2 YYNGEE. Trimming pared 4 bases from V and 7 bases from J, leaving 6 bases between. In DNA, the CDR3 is TGTGCCAGCAGCTACGAAAATTCACCCCTCCACTTT. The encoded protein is CASSYENSPLHF.

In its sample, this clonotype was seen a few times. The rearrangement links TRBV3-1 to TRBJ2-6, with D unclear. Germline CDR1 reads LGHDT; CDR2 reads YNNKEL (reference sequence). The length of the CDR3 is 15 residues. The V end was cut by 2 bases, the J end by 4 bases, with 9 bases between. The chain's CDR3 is CASSQSWVGANVLTF. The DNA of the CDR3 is TGTGCCAGCAGCCAATCTTGGGTAGGGGCCAACGTCCTGACTTTC.

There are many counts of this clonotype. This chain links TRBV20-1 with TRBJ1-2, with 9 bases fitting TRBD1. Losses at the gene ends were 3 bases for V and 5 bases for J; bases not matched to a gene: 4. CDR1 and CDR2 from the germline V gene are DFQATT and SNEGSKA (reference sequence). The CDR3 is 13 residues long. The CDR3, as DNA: TGCAGTGCTAGGGGACAGGGACAATATGGCTACACCTTC. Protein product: CSARGQGQYGYTF.

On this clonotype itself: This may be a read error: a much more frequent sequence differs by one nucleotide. The CDR3 bases are TGTGCCAGCAGTTACTCGGTAATTCGCCGGCAGTTCTTC. This sequence encodes CASSYSVIRRQFF. The chain recombines TRBV6-5 with TRBJ2-1, with D uncertain. Trimming removed 0 bases from V and 12 bases from J, with 12 bases in between. Germline CDR1 MNHEY, CDR2 SVGAGI. This CDR3 comprises 13 residues.

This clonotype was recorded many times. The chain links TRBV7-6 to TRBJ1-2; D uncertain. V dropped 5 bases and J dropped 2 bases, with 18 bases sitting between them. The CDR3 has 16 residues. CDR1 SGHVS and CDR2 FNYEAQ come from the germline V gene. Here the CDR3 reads CASSPMRSTTNYGYTF. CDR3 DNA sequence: TGTGCCAGCAGCCCGATGCGATCGACCACCAACTATGGCTACACCTTC.

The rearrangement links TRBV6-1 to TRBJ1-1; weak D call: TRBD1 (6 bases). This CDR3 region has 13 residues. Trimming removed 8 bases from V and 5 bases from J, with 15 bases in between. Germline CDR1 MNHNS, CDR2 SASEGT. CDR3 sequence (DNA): TGTGCCAGCTTTACGGGGGCGCGAACTGAAGCTTTCTTT. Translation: CASFTGARTEAFF.

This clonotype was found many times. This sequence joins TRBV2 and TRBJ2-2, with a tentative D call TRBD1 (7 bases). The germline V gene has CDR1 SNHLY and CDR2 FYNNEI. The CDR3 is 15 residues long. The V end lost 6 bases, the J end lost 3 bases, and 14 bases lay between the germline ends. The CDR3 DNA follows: TGTGCCAGCAGAAAGGAGGGGGCGGACACCGGGGAGCTGTTTTTT. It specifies CASRKEGADTGELFF.

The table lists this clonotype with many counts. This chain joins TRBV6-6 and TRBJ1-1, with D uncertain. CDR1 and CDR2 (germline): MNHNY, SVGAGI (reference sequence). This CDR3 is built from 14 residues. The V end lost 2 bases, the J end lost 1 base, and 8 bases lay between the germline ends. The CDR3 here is CASSYPVSNTEAFF. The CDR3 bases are TGTGCCAGCAGTTACCCCGTATCGAACACTGAAGCTTTCTTT.

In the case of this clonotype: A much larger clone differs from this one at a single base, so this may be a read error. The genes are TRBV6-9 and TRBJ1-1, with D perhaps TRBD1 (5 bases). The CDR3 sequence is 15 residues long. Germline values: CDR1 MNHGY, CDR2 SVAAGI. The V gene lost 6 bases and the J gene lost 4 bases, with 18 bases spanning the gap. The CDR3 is CASRYFGAEGTEAFF. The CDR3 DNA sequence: TGTGCCAGCAGGTACTTTGGGGCGGAGGGCACTGAAGCTTTCTTT.

In DNA form, the CDR3 reads TGTGCCACCAGCGGGACAAAGGACTCACCCCTCCACTTT. Its protein product is CATSGTKDSPLHF. V and J are TRBV15 and TRBJ1-6, with D perhaps TRBD1 (6 bases). CDR1 is LNHNV, CDR2 YYDKDF, per germline (reference sequence). CDR3 length: 13 residues. V shed 5 bases and J shed 10 bases, with 12 bases lying between them.

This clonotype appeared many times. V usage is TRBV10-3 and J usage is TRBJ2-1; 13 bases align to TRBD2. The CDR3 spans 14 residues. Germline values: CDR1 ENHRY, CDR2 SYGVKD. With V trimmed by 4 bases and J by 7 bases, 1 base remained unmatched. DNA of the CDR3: TGTGCCATCAGTGGGACTAGCGGGAGTAATGAGCAGTTCTTC. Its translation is CAISGTSGSNEQFF.

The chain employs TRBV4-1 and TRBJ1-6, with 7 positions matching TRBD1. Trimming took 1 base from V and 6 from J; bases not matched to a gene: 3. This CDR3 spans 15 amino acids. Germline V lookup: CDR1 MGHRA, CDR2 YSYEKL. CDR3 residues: CASSQGTGPNSPLHF. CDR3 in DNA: TGCGCCAGCAGCCAAGGGACAGGCCCTAATTCACCCCTCCACTTT.

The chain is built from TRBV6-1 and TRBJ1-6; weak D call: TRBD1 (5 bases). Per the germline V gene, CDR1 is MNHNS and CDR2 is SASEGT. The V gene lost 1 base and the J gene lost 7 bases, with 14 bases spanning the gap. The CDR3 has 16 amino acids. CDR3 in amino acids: CASSEVWGSVNSPLHF. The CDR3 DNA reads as TGTGCCAGCAGTGAAGTTTGGGGGTCTGTGAATTCACCCCTCCACTTT.

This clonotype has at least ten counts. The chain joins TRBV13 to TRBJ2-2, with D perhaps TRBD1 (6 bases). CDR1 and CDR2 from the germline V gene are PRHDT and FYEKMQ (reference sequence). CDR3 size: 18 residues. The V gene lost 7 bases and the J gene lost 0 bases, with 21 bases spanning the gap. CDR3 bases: TGTGCCAGCAAGAGGATTGCGACAGGTTATACGAACACCGGGGAGCTGTTTTTT. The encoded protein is CASKRIATGYTNTGELFF.